The present TCR beta chain was sequenced within a study of T-cell memory formation after mild COVID-19. Study in general: Among the donors, TCR clusters were largely specific to each donor.

TCRdb itself ran the 5' RACE reads through MiXCR, one entry per CDR3 protein. This table has under 300,000 distinct CDR3 sequences, roughly 17% appearing once. The CDR3 is made up of 15 amino acids. Deletions cut 0 bases from V and 1 base from J, with 9 bases between. In germline, CDR1 is SQVTM, CDR2 ANQGSEA. Study-level results: The SARS-CoV-2 specificity of second-wave clones reaching peak at day 37 remained unverified.

Remarks on this clonotype: The antigen is not known.

The chain couples TRBV29-1 to TRBJ2-2; tentatively, D is TRBD1 (5 bases). This clonotype originated in a man between 18 and 35 years old who had mild COVID-19 (a few samples of this study predate the infection). Cell type and time point are not known. Source material: PBMCs or a T cell subset sorted from them (not recorded which). In DNA form, the CDR3 reads TGCAGCGTTGAAGACTTAGGACAGAACACCGGGGAGCTGTTTTTT. Translated, it gives CSVEDLGQNTGELFF.